The 22 T cell receptor beta chains given below trace back to one sample, sequenced in a study of blood T cell repertoires in COVID-19. Repertoires were generated with immunoSEQ multiplex PCR, while TCRdb's copy carries only in-frame clones and drops some. The sample consists of 110,000 to 150,000 clones, roughly three quarters of them appearing once. Sample: peripheral blood. Source of these receptors: a woman aged 60-75 years with acute or convalescent COVID-19.

The chain is built from TRBV5-4 and TRBJ1-2; TRBD1 aligns across 11 bases. Germline V gene sequence: CDR1 SGHNT, CDR2 YYREEE (reference sequence). J gave up 4 bases and V 4 bases, and 6 bases lay outside the gene matches. The CDR3 spans 15 residues. CDR3 nucleotide sequence: TGTGCCAGCAGCCTAGGACAGGGGGCAAGCTATGGCTACACCTTC. Protein: CASSLGQGASYGYTF.

The rearrangement joins TRBV5-1 to TRBJ1-1, with D hard to call. Trimming pared 1 base from V and 4 bases from J, leaving 8 bases between. The CDR3 has 13 amino acids. The V gene's germline CDR1 is SGHRS and CDR2 YFSETQ. In nucleotides, the CDR3 is TGCGCCAGCAGCTTGAACGGAGGCACTGAAGCTTTCTTT. Protein product: CASSLNGGTEAFF.

This sequence joins TRBV5-6 and TRBJ1-2, with D possibly matching TRBD1 (5 bases). Trimming left V 1 base short and J 6 bases short, with 10 bases between. Germline V gene lookup returns CDR1 SGHDT and CDR2 YYEEEE. The CDR3 has 13 amino acids. This chain's CDR3 is CASSLNRPNGYTF. The CDR3 bases are TGTGCCAGCAGCTTGAACAGGCCCAATGGCTACACCTTC.

The rearrangement links TRBV19 to TRBJ1-4, with D possibly matching TRBD1 (5 bases). Germline V lookup: CDR1 LNHDA, CDR2 SQIVND (reference sequence). This CDR3 is 19 amino acids long. V was cut by 5 bases and J by 0 bases, with 22 bases left in between. CDR3 sequence reads: CASSPDPFVGLATNEKLFF. The CDR3 nucleotides read TGTGCCAGTAGTCCGGATCCCTTCGTGGGGCTCGCAACTAATGAAAAACTGTTTTTT.

This chain joins TRBV27 and TRBJ2-5; D may be TRBD1 (6 bases). Trimming took 5 bases from V and 0 from J, leaving 13 bases between them. Germline V gives CDR1 MNHEY, CDR2 SMNVEV (reference sequence). The CDR3 is made up of 15 amino acids. Here the CDR3 reads CASSVYGGYQETQYF. The CDR3 DNA reads TGTGCCAGCAGTGTTTATGGGGGCTACCAAGAGACCCAGTACTTC.

V usage is TRBV10-1 and J usage is TRBJ2-7; 8 bases map to TRBD2. Germline V gene lookup returns CDR1 WNHNN and CDR2 SYGVQD (reference sequence). The V segment lost 2 bases and the J segment 6 bases; nucleotides outside the gene matches: 9. The CDR3 covers 15 residues. This CDR3 reads CASSEIHGRALEQYF. The DNA of the CDR3 is TGCGCCAGCAGTGAGATACACGGGAGGGCCCTCGAGCAGTACTTC.

V is TRBV9 and J is TRBJ1-2; D remains unclear. Germline CDR1 and CDR2: SGDLS and YYNGEE. There are 16 residues in the CDR3. V was clipped by 2 bases and J by 5 bases, with 19 bases between them. CDR3 in amino acids: CASSVPKAGLLYGYTF. DNA for the CDR3: TGTGCCAGCAGCGTCCCGAAGGCAGGACTCCTATATGGCTACACCTTC.

V is TRBV15 and J is TRBJ1-2, with 9 bases aligning to TRBD1. The junction had 14 bases not matched to a gene; V was cut back by 1 base and J by 2 bases. The CDR3 has 19 residues. Germline V gene data show CDR1 as LNHNV and CDR2 as YYDKDF (reference sequence). The CDR3 region has the DNA TGTGCCACCAGCAGAGGGGGGACAGGGAGGCGAGGAACGAACTATGGCTACACCTTC. Translated, it gives CATSRGGTGRRGTNYGYTF.

The rearrangement uses TRBV7-6 and TRBJ2-3; 11 bases map to TRBD2. Unmatched junction bases numbered 6, after V lost 5 bases and J lost 5 bases. The germline V gene has CDR1 SGHVS and CDR2 FNYEAQ. The CDR3 is 15 residues long. In DNA, the CDR3 is TGTGCCAGCAGCGATCGACTAGCGGGAATAGATACGCAGTATTTT. Translation: CASSDRLAGIDTQYF.

V is TRBV6-5 and J is TRBJ1-2; 10 nucleotides line up with TRBD1. J was trimmed by 5 bases and V by 4 bases; bases with no gene match: 10. Germline CDR1 and CDR2: MNHEY and SVGAGI. The CDR3 contains 16 residues. The CDR3 DNA reads as TGTGCCAGCAGTTCCGGGACAGGGGTCCCCGCTTATGGCTACACCTTC. It translates to CASSSGTGVPAYGYTF.

V is TRBV19 and J is TRBJ1-1, with 12 bases that match TRBD1. The CDR3 is 15 residues long. With V trimmed by 7 bases and J by 3 bases, 6 bases remained unmatched. Germline V gene lookup returns CDR1 LNHDA and CDR2 SQIVND (reference sequence). CDR3 amino acids: CASKGQGAMDTEAFF. DNA of the CDR3: TGTGCCAGTAAGGGACAGGGGGCGATGGACACTGAAGCTTTCTTT.

The V gene is TRBV28, the J gene TRBJ2-3; TRBD2 agrees at 7 bases. The germline gives CDR1 MDHEN, CDR2 SYDVKM. Losses at the gene ends were 3 bases for V and 5 bases for J; bases not matched to a gene: 5. CDR3 length equals 14 residues. The DNA for the CDR3 is TGTGCCAGCAGTTTTGTGGGGAGGGAAGATACGCAGTATTTT. This sequence encodes CASSFVGREDTQYF.

The sample holds one count of this clone. CDR3 DNA: TGTGCCAGCAGCCTAGCGGGCCCAACAGATACGCAGTATTTT. This translates into CASSLAGPTDTQYF. This rearrangement joins TRBV28 to TRBJ2-3, with 8 positions matching TRBD2. V lost 6 bases and J lost 3; bases outside the gene matches: 5. The CDR3 is 14 residues long. Germline V gene data show CDR1 as MDHEN and CDR2 as SYDVKM.

The table lists this clone with a count of one. A much larger clone sits a single nucleotide away, making a read error possible. CDR3 in amino acids: CASSLEQNYGYTF. The CDR3 nucleotides are TGTGCCAGCAGCTTGGAACAGAACTATGGCTACACCTTC. The chain carries TRBV5-5 and TRBJ1-2; D ambiguous. The germline V gene encodes CDR1 SGHKS and CDR2 YYEKEE (reference sequence). This CDR3 is built from 13 residues. V was cut by 0 bases and J by 2 bases, with 5 bases left in between.

The genes are TRBV11-1 and TRBJ1-1, with D hard to call. The germline V and J ends were trimmed by 3 bases and 3 bases, with 17 bases remaining between them. The germline gives CDR1 SGHAT, CDR2 FQDESV (reference sequence). The CDR3 is 16 residues long. Written as DNA, the CDR3 is TGTGCCAGCAGCTTTCCCCGGGGAAGCCTGGACACTGAAGCTTTCTTT. Protein: CASSFPRGSLDTEAFF.

This chain links TRBV5-6 with TRBJ2-7, with 7 positions matching TRBD1. CDR1 is SGHDT and CDR2 is YYEEEE in the germline V gene. With V trimmed by 4 bases and J by 5 bases, 9 bases remained unmatched. CDR3 length: 14 amino acids. The CDR3 spells CASSADREANEQYF. As DNA, the CDR3 is TGTGCCAGCAGCGCAGACAGGGAAGCCAACGAGCAGTACTTC.

The rearrangement links TRBV28 to TRBJ2-7, with 7 bases that match TRBD2. The V gene end was trimmed by 5 bases and the J gene end by 5 bases; junction bases not matched to a gene: 21. Germline values: CDR1 MDHEN, CDR2 SYDVKM. The CDR3 has 18 residues. The CDR3 here is CASSAFPRETQPKHEQYF. The DNA of the CDR3 is TGTGCCAGCAGTGCCTTCCCGCGGGAGACCCAGCCTAAGCACGAGCAGTACTTC.

The chain is built from TRBV27 and TRBJ1-2, with D possibly being TRBD1 (5 bases). CDR3 size: 13 residues. With 2 bases removed from V and 8 bases from J, the gap between germline ends came to 12 bases. CDR1 and CDR2 from the germline V gene are MNHEY and SMNVEV (reference sequence). The CDR3 DNA reads TGTGCCAGCAGTTTAAATAGGGGATGGGGCTACACCTTC. This encodes CASSLNRGWGYTF.

The chain combines TRBV10-3 with TRBJ1-2; the match to TRBD1 covers 7 bases. The CDR3 is made up of 16 amino acids. From germline, CDR1 is ENHRY and CDR2 SYGVKD. Trimming cost V 4 bases and J 0 bases; bases outside gene matches: 8. CDR3: CAISVGTAGTNYGYTF. The DNA of the CDR3 is TGTGCCATCAGTGTCGGGACAGCAGGAACTAACTATGGCTACACCTTC.

This chain connects TRBV3-1 (or the pseudogene TRBV3-2) to TRBJ2-7; D is unclear. Looked up from germline, CDR1 is LGHDT and CDR2 is YNNKEL (reference sequence). Trimming removed 4 bases at V and 0 bases at J, with 7 bases between. This CDR3 comprises 13 residues. The CDR3 DNA follows: TGTGCCAGCAGCCCCCCCTACTCCTACGAGCAGTACTTC. Its translation is CASSPPYSYEQYF.

The CDR3 nucleotides are TGTGCCAGCAGTTACGAGGCCAATCAGCCCCAGCATTTT. This codes for CASSYEANQPQHF. The chain links TRBV6-6 to TRBJ1-5, with D unclear. Per germline, CDR1 MNHNY and CDR2 SVGAGI (reference sequence). The ends were cut back, 2 bases at V and 3 bases at J, with 5 bases in the middle. The CDR3 runs to 13 residues.

The chain recombines TRBV5-6 with TRBJ2-5; TRBD1 agrees at 7 bases. Trimming cost V 7 bases and J 3 bases; bases outside gene matches: 6. Germline V gives CDR1 SGHDT, CDR2 YYEEEE. The CDR3 is 13 residues long. CDR3 amino acids: CASCLQGEETQYF. Written as DNA, the CDR3 is TGTGCCAGCTGCCTTCAGGGGGAAGAGACCCAGTACTTC. The entire variable domain, with the rest obtained from reference TRBV5-6 and TRBJ2-5, is as follows: DAGVTQSPTHLIKTRGQQVTLRCSPKSGHDTVSWYQQALGQGPQFIFQYYEEEERQRGNFPDRFSGHQFPNYSSELNVNALLLGDSALYLCASCLQGEETQYFGPGTRLLVL.